This is a list of T cell receptor beta chains from one sample in a study of blood T cell repertoires in COVID-19. Clones were read by immunoSEQ multiplex PCR, and TCRdb kept only the in-frame ones, dropping some. The sample holds about 120,000 clones; less than 75% are singletons and the top ten take more than 0.8%. The source material was peripheral blood. These receptors were collected from a human donor with acute or convalescent COVID-19. The donor label of this sample is uncertain. Both conserved end residues are trimmed from each CDR3.

>TRBJ1-6|12|TRBV3-1/TRBV3-2
ASSQRGQNSPLH
>TRBJ1-2|13|TRBV24-1
ATSDSGTGNYGYT
>TRBJ2-3|15|TRBV5-1
ASSLATTSGVGDTQY
>TRBJ1-6|11|TRBV12-3/TRBV12-4
ASSLDSHSPLH
>TRBJ1-5|12|TRBV7-8
ASSSGTGHQPQH
>TRBJ1-5|14|TRBV24-1
ATSAGTGVSNQPQH
>TRBJ2-2|15|TRBV7-3
ASSPSLDRARTGELF
>TRBJ2-3|13|TRBV9
ASSGGSGGSDTQY
>TRBJ1-5|11|TRBV30
AWSGQGEQPQH
>TRBJ1-6|10|TRBV6-5
ASRPKNSPLH
>TRBJ1-1|10|TRBV3-1/TRBV3-2
ASSQETSGAF
>TRBJ2-1|14|TRBV19
ASSSWTSGGENEQF
>TRBJ2-5|11|TRBV19
ASSMGLQETQY
>TRBJ1-6|12|TRBV9
ASSVGGEDSPLH
>TRBJ1-2|14|TRBV4-2
ASSQDTGQGFDGYT
>TRBJ1-2|12|TRBV5-5
ASSVDTDRFSYT
>TRBJ2-5|14|TRBV5-1
ASSLGVGGLYETQY
>TRBJ2-7|13|TRBV5-4
ASSAGQGPSYEQY
>TRBJ2-1|13|TRBV7-9
ASSPGQGTYNEQF
>TRBJ2-5|14|TRBV9
ASSARLAGGQETQY
>TRBJ2-1|13|TRBV11-3
ARPLEVPSFGEQF
>TRBJ2-1|14|TRBV5-1
ASSLETSNPYNEQF
>TRBJ2-3|14|TRBV24-1
ATSVGRLVDTDTQY
>TRBJ1-1|8|TRBV6-5
ASRDREAF
>TRBJ1-4|12|TRBV12-5
ASGKGLGGEKLF
>TRBJ1-2|12|TRBV29-1
SVDRGQTNYGYT
>TRBJ1-5|12|TRBV6-1
ASSERGNNQPQH
>TRBJ2-6|14|TRBV9
ASSATGTTGANVLT
>TRBJ2-2|12|TRBV19
ASRGVANTGELF
>TRBJ2-3|16|TRBV24-1
ATSDLTSGGSGTDTQY
>TRBJ2-3|12|TRBV11-2
ASSPGGPGDTQY
>TRBJ1-1|11|TRBV2
ASRGQGATEAF
>TRBJ1-2|11|TRBV10-3
ATGTGTNYGYT
>TRBJ1-5|13|TRBV19
ASTSAGGGNQPQH
>TRBJ2-3|13|TRBV6-5
ASRLPAGGTDTQY
>TRBJ1-6|12|TRBV11-2
ASSEGQGDSPLH
>TRBJ2-7|10|TRBV5-1
ASRHGDYEQY
>TRBJ1-1|10|TRBV30
AWSVVNTEAF
>TRBJ1-6|11|TRBV6-1
ASSEGTLRGLH
>TRBJ1-2|13|TRBV19
ASSPRRWGNYGYT
>TRBJ2-4|14|TRBV15
ATSRDGTGFKNIQY
>TRBJ1-6|12|TRBV7-9
ASSLEQGNSPLH
>TRBJ2-1|11|TRBV24-1
ATSDSFAAEEF
>TRBJ2-2|10|TRBV5-6
ASSPGTGELF
>TRBJ1-5|11|TRBV10-2
ATRGQGNQPQH
>TRBJ2-1|10|TRBV3-1/TRBV3-2
ASRSGSNEQF
>TRBJ1-3|12|TRBV6-5
ASGRDFSGNTIY
>TRBJ1-2|13|TRBV7-8
ASSPRDTASYGYT
>TRBJ1-5|12|TRBV19
ASRGQANNQPQH